This T cell receptor beta chain originates from a study of T cell repertoires in cytomegalovirus infection. TCRdb reanalysed the reads using MiXCR and keeps one entry per CDR3 protein. This table holds 100,000 to 150,000 distinct CDR3 sequences, roughly a third found once. This clonotype was observed a handful of times. Its antigen is not identified. Trimming at V came to 3 bases and at J to 2 bases, leaving 10 bases not matched to a gene. Per germline, CDR1 KGHDR and CDR2 SFDVKD. The CDR3 has 18 residues. The receptor was derived from a human donor in good health (CMV status not recorded). Some clones in this sample may be carry-over from other donors' samples. The V and J genes are TRBV24-1 and TRBJ2-3; 10 bases align to TRBD1. The sequencing used CD8+ T cells from cultured PBMCs, collected from culture after CMV antigen stimulation. The chain's CDR3 is CATSDGTGELDLTDTQYF. In DNA form, the CDR3 reads TGTGCCACCAGTGATGGGACAGGGGAGTTGGATCTCACAGATACGCAGTATTTT.